The entry below describes one TCR beta chain. Its antigen is still unknown. Naive CD8 cells comprised CD45RO-negative, CCR7-positively selected cells, excluding terminally differentiated effector memory CD45RA+ cells. The study drew its donors from healthy HIV-negative adults without recent acute infections or vaccinations. The sample comes from a study of shared clonotypes between healthy human individuals. Findings and limits, study-wide: Compared with clonotypes that all four donors shared, non-shared clonotypes had lower generation probabilities.

This CDR3 comprises 13 residues. Germline assignment: CDR1 SQVTM and CDR2 ANQGSEA. V was clipped by 6 bases and J by 1 base; unmatched bases: 5. Measured with immunoSEQ multiplex PCR; TCRdb has only the in-frame clones, and not every one. In the table there are hundreds of thousands of clones, approximately 90% of which are singletons. This sequence originates from a man aged 25-45 years in good health. The rearrangement uses TRBV29-1 and TRBJ2-7; TRBD1 agrees at 8 bases. What was sequenced was naive CD8+ T cells sorted from blood. CDR3 in DNA: TGCAGCGTCAGGGACAGGCGATCCTACGAGCAGTACTTC. It translates to CSVRDRRSYEQYF.